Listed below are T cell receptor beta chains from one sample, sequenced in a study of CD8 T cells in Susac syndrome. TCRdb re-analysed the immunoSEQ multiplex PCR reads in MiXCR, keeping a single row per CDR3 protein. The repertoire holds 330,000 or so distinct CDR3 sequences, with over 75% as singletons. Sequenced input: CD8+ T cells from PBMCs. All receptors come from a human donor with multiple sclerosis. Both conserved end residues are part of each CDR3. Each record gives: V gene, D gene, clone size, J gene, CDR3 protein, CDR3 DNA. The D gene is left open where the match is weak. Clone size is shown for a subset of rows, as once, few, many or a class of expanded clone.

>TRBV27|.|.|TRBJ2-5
CASRTAPAETQYF
TGTGCCAGCAGGACCGCCCCGGCGGAGACCCAGTACTTC
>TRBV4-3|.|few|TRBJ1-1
CASSSQSTGTDPAFF
TGCGCCAGCAGCTCCCAGTCGACCGGTACCGATCCAGCTTTCTTT
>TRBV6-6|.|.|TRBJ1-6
CASSWPASLNSPLHF
TGTGCCAGCAGTTGGCCCGCGAGCCTGAATTCACCCCTCCACTTT
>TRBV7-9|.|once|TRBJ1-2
CATLRRDSNYGYTF
TGTGCCACCCTCCGGAGGGACTCTAACTATGGCTACACCTTC
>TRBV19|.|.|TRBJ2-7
CASSPYPIFTYEQYF
TGTGCCAGTAGTCCGTACCCCATCTTTACCTACGAGCAGTACTTC
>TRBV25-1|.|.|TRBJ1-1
CASSGPGTEAFF
TGTGCCAGCAGTGGACCCGGGACAGAAGCTTTCTTT
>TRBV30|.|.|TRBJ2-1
CAWSTGTRNEQFF
TGTGCCTGGAGTACGGGGACTCGCAATGAGCAGTTCTTC
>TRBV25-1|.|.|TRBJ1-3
CATNGDTIYF
TGTGCCACTAATGGGGACACCATATATTTT
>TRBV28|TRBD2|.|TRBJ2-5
CASRRRGSETQYF
TGTGCCAGCAGAAGGCGGGGGTCTGAGACCCAGTACTTC
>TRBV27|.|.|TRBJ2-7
CASSFGGPNYEQYF
TGTGCCAGCAGTTTCGGGGGCCCGAACTACGAGCAGTACTTC
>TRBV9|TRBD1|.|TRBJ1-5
CASSVGQGDSQPQHF
TGTGCCAGCAGCGTCGGCCAGGGGGACAGTCAGCCCCAGCATTTT
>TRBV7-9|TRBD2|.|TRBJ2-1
CASSLVSGGSYNEQFF
TGTGCCAGCAGCTTAGTTTCGGGAGGTTCTTACAATGAGCAGTTCTTC
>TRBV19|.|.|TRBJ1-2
CASSPGHGYGYTF
TGTGCCAGTAGCCCGGGACACGGCTATGGCTACACCTTC
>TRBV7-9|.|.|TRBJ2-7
CASSPMGGEQYF
TGTGCCAGCAGCCCAATGGGGGGCGAGCAGTACTTC
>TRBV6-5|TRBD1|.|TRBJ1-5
CATKLGTGNQPQHF
TGTGCCACCAAATTGGGGACAGGGAATCAGCCCCAGCATTTT
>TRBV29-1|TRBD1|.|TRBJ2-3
CSVEGQGGDTQYF
TGCAGCGTTGAAGGACAGGGTGGAGATACGCAGTATTTT
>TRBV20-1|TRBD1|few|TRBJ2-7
CSAREQGSYEQYF
TGCAGTGCTAGGGAACAGGGGTCCTACGAGCAGTACTTC
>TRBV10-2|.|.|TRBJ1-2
CASSEWPRGSYGYTF
TGCGCCAGCAGTGAATGGCCTCGGGGGAGCTATGGCTACACCTTC
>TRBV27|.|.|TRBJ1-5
CASSFQPYSNQPQHF
TGTGCCAGCAGTTTCCAGCCTTATAGCAATCAGCCCCAGCATTTT
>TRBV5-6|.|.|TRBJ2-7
CASSPVERLNPSYEQYF
TGTGCCAGCAGCCCCGTGGAGCGGCTAAACCCTTCTTACGAGCAGTACTTC
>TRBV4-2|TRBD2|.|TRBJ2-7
CASSQAVAGTYEQYF
TGTGCCAGCAGCCAAGCGGTAGCGGGGACCTACGAGCAGTACTTC
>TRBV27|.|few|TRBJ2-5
CASSLDLDNVRGALYF
TGTGCCAGCAGTTTAGATTTGGACAACGTTCGAGGGGCCTTGTACTTC
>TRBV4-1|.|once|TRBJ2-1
CASSKSDEQFF
TGCGCCAGTAGTAAGAGCGATGAGCAGTTCTTC